A selection of T cell receptor beta chains follows, all from one sample in a study of cytomegalovirus exposure and HLA in healthy donors. TCRdb keeps only in-frame clones here, not all; method: immunoSEQ multiplex PCR. The repertoire includes about 140,000 clones, more than 60% of them detected once, and around 10% sits in the top ten. Sequencing input: PBMCs. The origin of the receptors is a woman between 45 and 60 years old in good health and CMV-seropositive. CDR3s include the opening cysteine and the closing phenylalanine or tryptophan.

J gene | V gene | CDR3 protein
TRBJ2-3 | TRBV18 | CASSPVRTSGGSTDTQYF
TRBJ1-1 | TRBV6-1 | CASSEDRDTEAFF
TRBJ2-2 | TRBV7-2 | CASSLVKHSGELFF
TRBJ1-6 | TRBV6-6 | CASIDRVGNSPLHF
TRBJ1-4 | TRBV4-1 | CASSQETGATNEKLFF
TRBJ1-1 | TRBV7-9 | CASSLLENTEAFF
TRBJ2-7 | TRBV30 | CAWSLGQIVRTEQYF
TRBJ1-1 | TRBV7-2 | CASSSGWGTKDTEAFF
TRBJ2-7 | TRBV6-1 | CASSQRTGGYEQYF
TRBJ1-1 | TRBV6-1 | CASIADGAITEAFF
TRBJ2-2 | TRBV4-1 | CVSSQEGLAGGNTGELFF
TRBJ2-1 | TRBV4-3 | CASSQRAGGYNEQFF
TRBJ2-3 | TRBV9 | CASSAWTGDTQYF
TRBJ1-1 | TRBV7-9 | CASSFGMNTEAFF
TRBJ1-5 | TRBV12-5 | CASGSPGTYSNQPQHF
TRBJ1-1 | TRBV7-9 | CASSLVGQAWAFF
TRBJ1-5 | TRBV19 | CASSLQGPQPQHF
TRBJ1-3 | TRBV5-1 | CASSPWTGGEGNTIYF
TRBJ2-3 | TRBV5-1 | CASSPGTSTDTQYF
TRBJ2-5 | TRBV5-1 | CASTSTPAQGAGETQYF
TRBJ1-5 | TRBV7-2 | CASSQKTGENQPQHF
. | TRBV5-1 | CASSGTGTYEQYF
TRBJ2-1 | TRBV5-4 | CASSRDTSYNEQFF
TRBJ1-2 | TRBV7-9 | CASSRGGEDGYTF
TRBJ1-1 | TRBV7-9 | CASSLGATLNTEAFF
TRBJ1-6 | TRBV2 | CASRVGGRYSPLHF
TRBJ2-7 | TRBV6-6 | CASSYSPRPLYEQYF
TRBJ1-6 | TRBV4-2 | CASSQPTGVNSPLHF
TRBJ2-5 | TRBV28 | CASASLLGTQYF
TRBJ2-1 | TRBV5-8 | CASSPPSGGRNEQFF
TRBJ2-1 | TRBV5-4 | CASSRDRGFYNEQFF
TRBJ2-2 | TRBV29-1 | CSVETGGRGTGELFF
TRBJ2-6 | TRBV10-3 | CAISDGGRGRPGANVLTF
TRBJ1-6 | TRBV6-5 | CASRGQGANSPLHF
TRBJ1-6 | TRBV28 | CASSLGAAAATLHF
TRBJ2-2 | TRBV5-6 | CASSLGGGAVGELFF
TRBJ1-2 | TRBV7-9 | CASSSRGGVGYTF
TRBJ2-3 | TRBV30 | CAWTILTTDTQYF
TRBJ1-2 | TRBV18 | CASSSAGAANYGYTF
TRBJ2-5 | TRBV7-9 | CASSSSSGAFQETQYF
TRBJ2-7 | TRBV6-5 | CASRRGGHYEQYF
TRBJ1-1 | TRBV7-9 | CASTRLRVGDTEAFF
TRBJ2-2 | TRBV30 | CACQSPSGKNTGELFF
TRBJ1-2 | TRBV11-3 | CASSLVGGYTF
TRBJ1-6 | TRBV14 | CASSQDLAVNSPLHF
TRBJ2-1 | TRBV5-1 | CASSLGGRGEDEQFF
TRBJ2-5 | TRBV5-6 | CASSFGAGQYF
TRBJ1-5 | TRBV23-1 | CASSQAFCPQRGQPQHF
TRBJ2-1 | TRBV7-3 | CASSKSGLSYNEQFF
TRBJ1-3 | TRBV6-1 | CASTRTGLLGNTIYF
TRBJ2-5 | TRBV5-4 | CASSFSIGETQYF
TRBJ2-3 | TRBV2 | CASSVPWGWRGGRGTDTQYF